The sequence of this TCR beta chain was determined in a study of regulatory T cells in long-lasting Graves disease. TCR beta libraries were built with iRepertoire HTBI primers and Arm-PCR of CDR3 regions. MiXCR, run by TCRdb on the multiplex PCR reads, gives a single entry per CDR3 protein. This sample has a few hundred thousand distinct CDR3 sequences, with about a sixth found just once. V gave up 5 bases and J gave up 8 bases, with 15 bases separating them. Germline lookup yields CDR1 SNHLY and CDR2 FYNNEI. There are 13 residues in the CDR3. Time point specified: newly diagnosed GD, antithyroid drugs for less than 3 months. PBMC RNA served as the TCR library source. This sample was shared with a second study, whose subject was T cells in Graves' hyperthyroidism and ophthalmopathy. Turning to that study: HTBI primers were used for first-round RT-PCR of the TCR CDR3.

This material consisted of peripheral blood mononuclear cells (PBMCs), taken at new diagnosis, from a patient treated with antithyroid drugs. The receptor was isolated from a middle-aged man with Graves disease. This chain links TRBV2 with TRBJ1-2, with a weak D call TRBD1 (5 bases). The CDR3 region has the DNA TGTGCCAGCAGTCCTGTGGGGGTTGGAGGCTACACCTTC. Amino acid sequence: CASSPVGVGGYTF.